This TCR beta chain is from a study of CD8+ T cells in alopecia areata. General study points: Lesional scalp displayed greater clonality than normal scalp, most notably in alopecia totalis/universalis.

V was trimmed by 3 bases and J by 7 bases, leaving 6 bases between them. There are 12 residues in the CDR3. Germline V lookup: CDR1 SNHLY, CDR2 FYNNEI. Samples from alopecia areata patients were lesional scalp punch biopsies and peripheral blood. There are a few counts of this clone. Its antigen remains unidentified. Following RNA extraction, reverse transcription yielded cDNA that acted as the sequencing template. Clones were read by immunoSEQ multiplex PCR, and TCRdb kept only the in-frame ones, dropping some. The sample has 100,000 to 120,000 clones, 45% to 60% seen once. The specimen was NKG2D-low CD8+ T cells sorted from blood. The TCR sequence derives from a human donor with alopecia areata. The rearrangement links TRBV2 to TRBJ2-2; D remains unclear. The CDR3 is CASSDLVGELFF. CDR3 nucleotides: TGTGCCAGCAGTGATCTGGTCGGGGAGCTGTTTTTT. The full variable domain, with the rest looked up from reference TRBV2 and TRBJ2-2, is EPEVTQTPSHQVTQMGQEVILRCVPISNHLYFYWYRQILGQKVEFLVSFYNNEISEKSEIFDDQFSVERPDGSNFTLKIRSTKLEDSAMYFCASSDLVGELFFGEGSRLTVL.